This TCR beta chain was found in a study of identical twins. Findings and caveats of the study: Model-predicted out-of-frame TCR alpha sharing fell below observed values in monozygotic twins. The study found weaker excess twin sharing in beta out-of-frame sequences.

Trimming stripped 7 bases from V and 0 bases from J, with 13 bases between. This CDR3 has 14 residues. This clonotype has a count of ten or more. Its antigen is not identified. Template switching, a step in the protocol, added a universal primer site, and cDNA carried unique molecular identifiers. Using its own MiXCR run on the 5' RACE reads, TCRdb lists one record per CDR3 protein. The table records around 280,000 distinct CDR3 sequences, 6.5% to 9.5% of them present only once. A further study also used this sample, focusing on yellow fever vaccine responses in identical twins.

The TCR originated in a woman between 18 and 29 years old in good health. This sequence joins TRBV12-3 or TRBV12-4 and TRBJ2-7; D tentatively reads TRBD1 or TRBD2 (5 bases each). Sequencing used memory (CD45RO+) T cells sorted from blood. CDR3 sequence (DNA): TGTGCCAGCACCCTCTGGGGGAGCTCCTACGAGCAGTACTTC. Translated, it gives CASTLWGSSYEQYF.